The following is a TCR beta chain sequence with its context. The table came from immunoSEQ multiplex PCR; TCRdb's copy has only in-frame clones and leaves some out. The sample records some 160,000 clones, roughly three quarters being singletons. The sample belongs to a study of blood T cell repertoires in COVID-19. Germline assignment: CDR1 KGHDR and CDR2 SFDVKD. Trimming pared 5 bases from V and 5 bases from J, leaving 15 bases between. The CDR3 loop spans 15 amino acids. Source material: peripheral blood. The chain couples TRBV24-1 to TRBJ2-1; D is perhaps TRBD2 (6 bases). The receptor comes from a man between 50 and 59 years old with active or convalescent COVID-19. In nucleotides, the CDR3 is TGTGCCACCAGTGGAGGGACTCGGACTAACAATGAGCAGTTCTTC. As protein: CATSGGTRTNNEQFF.